These 24 T cell receptor beta chains originate from one sample sequenced in a study of cytomegalovirus exposure and HLA in healthy donors (dated by TCRdb to the late 2010s). To prepare the library, the immunoSEQ multiplex PCR assay was applied. The multiplex PCR relied on a mix of 60 forward primers for TCR Vbeta segments and 13 reverse primers for TCR Jbeta segments. TCRdb holds this immuneACCESS table with in-frame rearrangements only. Some clones are missing; in checked studies, unresolved V genes explain under half, and the rest has no known cause. In this sample the table shows over 130,000 clones, about 80% of which occur a single time. 5% to 7.5% of the sample lies in the top ten. The specimen sequenced was PBMCs. The receptors were sampled from a woman aged 35 to 49 in good health and CMV-seropositive.

This clone is a singleton in its sample. The rearrangement uses TRBV15 and TRBJ2-5; D is possibly TRBD1 (6 bases). With 3 bases removed from V and 4 bases from J, the gap between germline ends came to 9 bases. The CDR3 contains 13 residues. Germline assignment: CDR1 LNHNV and CDR2 YYDKDF (reference sequence). The chain's CDR3 is CATSRETGETQYF. CDR3 DNA sequence: TGTGCCACCAGCAGGGAGACAGGAGAGACCCAGTACTTC.

The table lists this clone with a few counts. V usage is TRBV15 and J usage is TRBJ2-3; D is possibly TRBD1 (5 bases). The CDR3 runs 15 residues. V gave up 1 base and J gave up 3 bases, with 11 bases separating them. Germline CDR1 LNHNV, CDR2 YYDKDF (reference sequence). For the CDR3, the DNA is TGTGCCACCAGCAGAGTTGGCAGGGATACAGATACGCAGTATTTT. It specifies CATSRVGRDTDTQYF.

This chain links TRBV5-6 with TRBJ2-7, with D perhaps TRBD1 (5 bases). V lost 0 bases, J lost 2 bases, and 15 bases lay in between. Germline assignment: CDR1 SGHDT and CDR2 YYEEEE. The CDR3 sequence is 16 residues long. The CDR3 region has the DNA TGTGCCAGCAGCTTGGGGACATCCTACTTCGCCTACGAGCAGTACTTC. Protein sequence: CASSLGTSYFAYEQYF.

The chain carries TRBV5-1 and TRBJ2-1; 10 bases fit TRBD2. V was pared by 4 bases and J by 2 bases, with 3 bases of the junction left unmatched. The germline V gene has CDR1 SGHRS and CDR2 YFSETQ. The CDR3 runs 15 residues. CDR3 amino acids: CASSLAGDPYNEQFF. The CDR3 nucleotides are TGCGCCAGCAGCCTAGCGGGAGACCCCTACAATGAGCAGTTCTTC.

The V gene is TRBV19, the J gene TRBJ2-2, with 10 positions matching TRBD1. Germline trimming cut 6 bases from V and 4 bases from J; bases unmatched to any gene: 14. The CDR3 covers 18 residues. CDR1 and CDR2 (germline): LNHDA, SQIVND (reference sequence). The CDR3 DNA follows: TGTGCCAGTAGCCCCGACTCTCGACAGGGGGCCGGCACCGGGGAGCTGTTTTTT. Its translation: CASSPDSRQGAGTGELFF.

This rearrangement joins TRBV2 to TRBJ2-3; 8 bases match TRBD1. J gave up 0 bases and V 2 bases, and 10 bases lay outside the gene matches. The CDR3 spans 18 residues. The germline gives CDR1 SNHLY, CDR2 FYNNEI. CDR3 coding DNA: TGTGCCAGCAGTGAAAAGCTCGAGGACAGGGCCAGCACAGATACGCAGTATTTT. The encoded protein is CASSEKLEDRASTDTQYF. Filled out from reference TRBV2 and TRBJ2-3, the complete variable domain reads EPEVTQTPSHQVTQMGQEVILRCVPISNHLYFYWYRQILGQKVEFLVSFYNNEISEKSEIFDDQFSVERPDGSNFTLKIRSTKLEDSAMYFCASSEKLEDRASTDTQYFGPGTRLTVL.

This chain's CDR3 is CATSRLIRGARELFF. The CDR3 DNA sequence: TGTGCCACCAGCAGATTGATCAGGGGGGCCAGGGAGCTGTTTTTT. The V call is TRBV15, the J call TRBJ2-2; perhaps TRBD1 as D (7 bases). Germline loops: CDR1 LNHNV, CDR2 YYDKDF (reference sequence). The CDR3 is made up of 15 amino acids. With 2 bases removed from V and 9 bases from J, the gap between germline ends came to 16 bases.

The V gene is TRBV27, the J gene TRBJ2-2, with 8 bases identical to TRBD1. After removal of 4 bases from V and 2 bases from J, the junction contained 3 bases not matched to a gene. Germline lookup yields CDR1 MNHEY and CDR2 SMNVEV (reference sequence). This CDR3 has 15 amino acids. Written as DNA, the CDR3 is TGTGCCAGCAGTTGGGACAGGCCTAACACCGGGGAGCTGTTTTTT. Its protein product is CASSWDRPNTGELFF.

The chain recombines TRBV2 with TRBJ2-1; D not resolved. With 8 bases removed from V and 3 bases from J, the gap between germline ends came to 8 bases. Germline V gene lookup returns CDR1 SNHLY and CDR2 FYNNEI. The length of the CDR3 is 12 residues. CDR3 residues: CASGTVYNEQFF. The DNA for the CDR3 is TGTGCCAGCGGTACAGTCTACAATGAGCAGTTCTTC.

The chain recombines TRBV18 with TRBJ2-1; 11 nucleotides align to TRBD2. CDR1 is KGHSH and CDR2 is LQKENI in the germline V gene. The V gene end was trimmed by 8 bases and the J gene end by 3 bases; junction bases not matched to a gene: 9. The CDR3 loop spans 16 amino acids. The CDR3 DNA follows: TGTGCCAGCCAAGGATCGGGGACTAGCGGCTACAATGAGCAGTTCTTC. Translating it yields CASQGSGTSGYNEQFF. The variable domain in full, with the rest retrieved from reference TRBV18 and TRBJ2-1, is NAGVMQNPRHLVRRRGQEARLRCSPMKGHSHVYWYRQLPEEGLKFMVYLQKENIIDESGMPKERFSAEFPKEGPSILRIQQVVRGDSAAYFCASQGSGTSGYNEQFFGPGTRLTVL.

The chain links TRBV9 to TRBJ2-2; no reliable D call. The V gene's germline CDR1 is SGDLS and CDR2 YYNGEE. V lost 0 bases and J 3 bases, leaving 6 bases between the germline ends. The CDR3 covers 14 residues. The CDR3 DNA sequence: TGTGCCAGCAGCGTAGGTTCCGACACCGGGGAGCTGTTTTTT. Translated, it gives CASSVGSDTGELFF.

The chain recombines TRBV27 with TRBJ2-1, with 9 bases matching TRBD2. Germline V CDR1 and CDR2: MNHEY, SMNVEV (reference sequence). This CDR3 has 14 amino acids. Germline trimming cut 5 bases from V and 6 bases from J; bases unmatched to any gene: 5. In DNA, the CDR3 is TGTGCCAGCAGTCCAGCGGGAGGCATCAATGAGCAGTTCTTC. Encoded protein: CASSPAGGINEQFF.

The chain links TRBV19 to TRBJ2-5; D is possibly TRBD1 (6 bases). The CDR3 contains 15 residues. Between the trimmed V and J ends, which lost 5 bases and 2 bases, there was a span of 15 bases. The germline CDR1 and CDR2 sequences are LNHDA and SQIVND (reference sequence). In DNA, the CDR3 is TGTGCCAGTAGTGTCCGGACAGTTCAGCAAGAGACCCAGTACTTC. Residues: CASSVRTVQQETQYF.

The chain recombines TRBV7-2 with TRBJ2-7; TRBD2 matches at 7 bases. CDR3 length: 16 amino acids. Germline assignment: CDR1 SGHTA and CDR2 FQGNSA. After removal of 5 bases from V and 0 bases from J, the junction contained 10 bases not matched to a gene. The CDR3 DNA reads as TGTGCCAGCAGCCTCCCACTAGCGTTCGACTCCTACGAGCAGTACTTC. Residues: CASSLPLAFDSYEQYF. The variable domain in full, completed from reference TRBV7-2 and TRBJ2-7, reads GAGVSQSPSNKVTEKGKDVELRCDPISGHTALYWYRQSLGQGLEFLIYFQGNSAPDKSGLPSDRFSAERTGGSVSTLTIQRTQQEDSAVYLCASSLPLAFDSYEQYFGPGTRLTVT.

This rearrangement joins TRBV30 to TRBJ1-2; D unclear. Germline V CDR1 and CDR2: GTSNPN, SVGIG (reference sequence). V gave up 4 bases and J gave up 5 bases, with 14 bases separating them. This CDR3 comprises 13 residues. The CDR3 DNA is TGTGCCTGGAATCATAAACTCCGGTATGGCTACACCTTC. It codes for CAWNHKLRYGYTF.

This clone was observed a handful of times. This chain links TRBV28 with TRBJ2-5; 14 bases fit TRBD2. Looked up from germline, CDR1 is MDHEN and CDR2 is SYDVKM. There are 16 residues in the CDR3. V lost 6 bases and J lost 3; bases outside the gene matches: 6. In DNA form, the CDR3 reads TGTGCCAGCAGCAGACTAGCGGGAGGGTTCGAAGAGACCCAGTACTTC. Encoded protein: CASSRLAGGFEETQYF. The full variable domain, its missing parts supplied by reference TRBV28 and TRBJ2-5, is DVKVTQSSRYLVKRTGEKVFLECVQDMDHENMFWYRQDPGLGLRLIYFSYDVKMKEKGDIPEGYSVSREKKERFSLILESASTNQTSMYLCASSRLAGGFEETQYFGPGTRLLVL.

The V gene is TRBV7-9, the J gene TRBJ1-4, with 7 bases matching TRBD1. Germline lookup yields CDR1 SEHNR and CDR2 FQNEAQ (reference sequence). The CDR3 has 16 residues. V shed 5 bases and J 7 bases; nucleotides not matched to a gene: 13. In DNA, the CDR3 is TGTGCCAGCAGCCCCAGACAGGGAGGAGTGCGTGAAAAACTGTTTTTT. Its protein is CASSPRQGGVREKLFF.

This chain connects TRBV27 to TRBJ2-1; 7 bases are shared with TRBD1. The CDR3 spans 15 residues. Germline CDR1 is MNHEY and CDR2 is SMNVEV (reference sequence). V lost 3 bases, J lost 4 bases, and 6 bases stayed unmatched. Here the CDR3 reads CASSFKTGIYNEQFF. The CDR3 region has the DNA TGTGCCAGCAGTTTTAAGACAGGGATTTACAATGAGCAGTTCTTC.

This clone was seen once. CDR3 DNA sequence: TGTGCCAGCAGCTCCGGGACTAGCGAAAACAATGAGCAGTTCTTC. It is translated as CASSSGTSENNEQFF. The J gene is TRBJ2-1, the V gene TRBV7-9, with 10 bases that match TRBD2. CDR3 length: 15 amino acids. Germline V CDR1 and CDR2: SEHNR, FQNEAQ (reference sequence). The V segment lost 4 bases and the J segment 5 bases; nucleotides outside the gene matches: 5.

CDR3 sequence (DNA): TGTGCCATCAGTCCGGGACTAGCGGGAGGTGGGTACAATGAGCAGTTCTTC. It is translated as CAISPGLAGGGYNEQFF. The chain links TRBV10-3 to TRBJ2-1; TRBD2 matches at 15 bases. This CDR3 has 17 amino acids. V shed 5 bases, J shed 4 bases, and the junction held 6 bases outside the gene matches. CDR1 ENHRY and CDR2 SYGVKD come from the germline V gene.

V and J are TRBV5-6 and TRBJ2-7; D might be TRBD2 (6 bases). Germline CDR1 and CDR2: SGHDT and YYEEEE. The V end lost 2 bases, the J end lost 2 bases, and 14 bases lay between the germline ends. The CDR3 runs 15 residues. DNA for the CDR3: TGTGCCAGCAGCTTCCAAGGAGGGAACACCTACGAGCAGTACTTC. Encoded protein: CASSFQGGNTYEQYF.

The rearrangement joins TRBV10-3 to TRBJ2-7, with D perhaps matching TRBD2 (6 bases). The CDR3 runs to 15 residues. V lost 0 bases and J lost 3, with 12 bases in between. In germline, CDR1 is ENHRY, CDR2 SYGVKD. In nucleotides, the CDR3 is TGTGCCATCAGTGAGTCGCCGGAGGGGCACTACGAGCAGTACTTC. Protein: CAISESPEGHYEQYF.

The chain combines TRBV11-2 with TRBJ1-4; D is perhaps TRBD1 (5 bases). CDR3 length: 15 amino acids. CDR1 and CDR2 (germline): SGHAT, FQNNGV. V was shortened by 5 bases and J by 4 bases, with 14 bases between the two germline ends. DNA of the CDR3: TGTGCCAGCAGCCCCACCGGGGGAGTTAATGAAAAACTGTTTTTT. Amino acids: CASSPTGGVNEKLFF.

This clone was observed a single time. The chain recombines TRBV7-6 with TRBJ2-7; 7 bases agree with TRBD1. After removal of 5 bases from V and 0 bases from J, the junction contained 4 bases not matched to a gene. Germline V gene lookup returns CDR1 SGHVS and CDR2 FNYEAQ. This CDR3 is built from 14 residues. The CDR3 bases are TGTGCCAGCAGCCCGACAGGGAGCTCCTACGAGCAGTACTTC. Amino acid sequence: CASSPTGSSYEQYF. The whole variable domain, filled in from reference TRBV7-6 and TRBJ2-7, reads GAGVSQSPRYKVTKRGQDVALRCDPISGHVSLYWYRQALGQGPEFLTYFNYEAQQDKSGLPNDRFSAERPEGSISTLTIQRTEQRDSAMYRCASSPTGSSYEQYFGPGTRLTVT.